These T cell receptor beta chains were read from a single sample in a study of T cell responses to AZD1222 COVID-19 vaccine. Profiling relied on immunoSEQ multiplex PCR, and the TCRdb table lists in-frame clones only, not all of them. The data show around 150,000 clones, about nine tenths seen once. Sequenced material: peripheral blood, taken on day 0 of AZD1222 vaccination. The receptor source for this set is an adult in good health. Each CDR3 is given with its conserved first and last residue. Fields, in order: clone size, J gene, V gene, D gene, CDR3 protein, CDR3 DNA. D genes are given only for firm matches. Clone size is not always given. Where it is, it says once, few, many or a class for expanded clones.

.,TRBJ2-1,TRBV24-1,TRBD2,CATSDSSSGRKRNEQFF,TGTGCCACCAGTGATTCCTCGAGCGGGAGGAAAAGGAATGAGCAGTTCTTC
.,TRBJ1-1,TRBV6-5,.,CASSYYRTNLDPEAFF,TGTGCCAGCAGTTACTACAGGACCAACTTGGATCCTGAAGCTTTCTTT
once,TRBJ1-1,TRBV7-9,.,CASSSPLPRDTEAFF,TGTGCCAGCAGCTCCCCATTACCTAGGGACACTGAAGCTTTCTTT
.,TRBJ1-3,TRBV28,.,CASSWDLKVDTIYF,TGTGCCAGCAGTTGGGACCTTAAGGTGGACACCATATATTTT
.,TRBJ2-7,TRBV30,TRBD2,CAWDGTSGTEQYF,TGTGCCTGGGATGGGACTAGCGGGACAGAGCAGTACTTC
.,TRBJ2-5,TRBV5-6,.,CASSLSIRRRIKQETQYF,TGTGCCAGCAGCTTGTCCATCCGACGCAGGATCAAACAAGAGACCCAGTACTTC
.,TRBJ1-5,TRBV7-9,.,CASSLALAALGSNQPQHF,TGTGCCAGCAGCTTAGCCTTGGCAGCCTTGGGAAGCAATCAGCCCCAGCATTTT
.,TRBJ2-1,TRBV3-1/TRBV3-2,TRBD2,CASSPILLAGGGEQFF,TGTGCCAGCAGCCCGATTTTACTAGCGGGGGGTGGGGAGCAGTTCTTC
few,TRBJ1-2,TRBV11-2,.,CASRSRGVGYGYTF,TGTGCCAGCAGGTCTAGGGGAGTTGGCTATGGCTACACCTTC
.,TRBJ1-1,TRBV4-1,TRBD1,CASSQEGTGTTEAFF,TGCGCCAGCAGCCAAGAGGGGACAGGGACCACTGAAGCTTTCTTT
once,TRBJ1-1,TRBV5-1,TRBD1,CASSLQGVEAFF,TGCGCCAGCAGCTTGCAGGGGGTTGAAGCTTTCTTT
.,TRBJ1-1,TRBV27,.,CASSYPLGGYTEAFF,TGTGCCAGCAGTTACCCCCTCGGGGGGTACACTGAAGCTTTCTTT
.,TRBJ2-1,TRBV11-3,TRBD2,CASSPGTSGGFPNEQFF,TGTGCCAGCAGCCCTGGGACTAGCGGGGGTTTCCCCAATGAGCAGTTCTTC
.,TRBJ1-2,TRBV2,TRBD1,CASREQGPGGGYTF,TGTGCCAGCAGGGAACAGGGGCCCGGGGGTGGCTACACCTTC
.,TRBJ2-2,TRBV6-5,TRBD1,CASIRGQVDTGELFF,TGTGCCAGCATCCGAGGACAGGTCGACACCGGGGAGCTGTTTTTT
.,TRBJ2-7,TRBV10-3,.,CAIWNEGPVVDEQYF,TGTGCCATCTGGAATGAGGGCCCCGTGGTGGACGAGCAGTACTTC
.,TRBJ2-2,TRBV7-6,.,CASSLLSGLLNTGELFF,TGTGCCAGCAGCTTACTGTCGGGACTCTTAAACACCGGGGAGCTGTTTTTT
.,TRBJ1-2,TRBV28,TRBD1,CASSPTGQANYGYTF,TGTGCCAGCAGTCCCACGGGACAGGCGAACTATGGCTACACCTTC
.,TRBJ2-3,TRBV7-2,TRBD1,CASSSTTGGVADTQYF,TGTGCCAGCAGCTCGACGACAGGGGGCGTGGCAGATACGCAGTATTTT
.,TRBJ1-1,TRBV7-9,.,CASSLYRGVSNTEAFF,TGTGCCAGCAGCTTATATCGGGGAGTTTCGAACACTGAAGCTTTCTTT
.,TRBJ2-7,TRBV28,.,CASRARGYEQYF,TGTGCCAGCAGGGCGCGAGGCTACGAGCAGTACTTC
.,TRBJ2-5,TRBV5-1,TRBD2,CASRSTSGGTLSKETQYF,TGCGCCAGCAGGTCGACTAGCGGGGGGACCTTAAGTAAAGAGACCCAGTACTTC
.,TRBJ1-2,TRBV10-3,.,CAISETGSGNGYTF,TGTGCCATCAGTGAGACAGGGTCAGGGAATGGCTACACCTTC
.,TRBJ2-7,TRBV2,TRBD1,CASKTGLVRETYEQYF,TGTGCCAGCAAGACAGGGTTAGTACGGGAAACCTACGAGCAGTACTTC
.,TRBJ2-1,TRBV11-2,.,CASSSTRYNEQFF,TGTGCCAGCAGTTCGACCCGTTACAATGAGCAGTTCTTC
.,TRBJ2-3,TRBV19,.,CASSLGAGTDTQYF,TGTGCCAGTAGTTTAGGGGCCGGCACAGATACGCAGTATTTT
.,TRBJ2-1,TRBV4-1,.,CASSPAGQRDEQFF,TGCGCCAGCAGTCCAGCGGGCCAGAGGGATGAGCAGTTCTTC
.,TRBJ2-5,TRBV19,TRBD1,CASSDPGQGPRETQYF,TGTGCCAGTAGCGATCCGGGACAGGGTCCCAGGGAGACCCAGTACTTC
.,TRBJ2-2,TRBV29-1,TRBD2,CSVGTSGRITGELFF,TGCAGCGTGGGGACTAGCGGGAGAATCACCGGGGAGCTGTTTTTT
.,TRBJ2-2,TRBV4-2,.,CASSRQTTTNTGELFF,TGTGCCAGCAGCCGCCAGACTACTACGAACACCGGGGAGCTGTTTTTT
.,TRBJ1-2,TRBV5-1,.,CASSPGPSTFPYGYTF,TGCGCCAGCAGCCCTGGGCCCTCGACTTTCCCTTATGGCTACACCTTC
.,TRBJ1-4,TRBV3-1/TRBV3-2,.,CASSTGSVEKLFF,TGTGCCAGCAGCACAGGGTCGGTTGAAAAACTGTTTTTT
.,TRBJ1-2,TRBV6-1,.,CASSELEYSGYTF,TGTGCCAGCAGTGAATTGGAATACTCTGGCTACACCTTC
.,TRBJ2-7,TRBV11-3,TRBD2,CASSPSSVGLAGGDEQYF,TGTGCCAGCAGCCCTAGTAGCGTGGGACTAGCCGGCGGCGACGAGCAGTACTTC
few,TRBJ1-1,TRBV11-2,.,CASSRTTGTTTEAFF,TGTGCCAGCAGTCGAACTACAGGAACTACCACTGAAGCTTTCTTT
.,TRBJ2-4,TRBV4-2,.,CASSQEGGAGSNIQYF,TGTGCCAGCAGCCAAGAAGGCGGAGCAGGGTCAAACATTCAGTACTTC
.,TRBJ1-5,TRBV19,.,CASTHGGDNQPQHF,TGTGCCAGTACTCATGGGGGGGACAATCAGCCCCAGCATTTT
.,TRBJ1-1,TRBV3-1/TRBV3-2,.,CASSQPTGGAGNTEAFF,TGTGCCAGCAGCCAACCCACCGGGGGGGCGGGGAACACTGAAGCTTTCTTT
.,TRBJ2-7,TRBV7-9,.,CASSAPGRTYEQYF,TGTGCCAGCAGCGCACCGGGCCGGACCTACGAGCAGTACTTC
once,TRBJ2-5,TRBV2,TRBD2,CASSEGTSGEETQYF,TGTGCCAGCAGTGAAGGCACTAGCGGGGAAGAGACCCAGTACTTC
.,TRBJ1-4,TRBV9,TRBD1,CASSPRTGEGEKLFF,TGTGCCAGCAGCCCCCGGACAGGGGAGGGTGAAAAACTGTTTTTT
.,TRBJ2-3,TRBV5-1,TRBD2,CASSLGLAGSWNTDTQYF,TGCGCCAGCAGCTTAGGACTAGCGGGGAGTTGGAACACAGATACGCAGTATTTT
.,TRBJ1-2,TRBV24-1,.,CATSPKERIDGYTF,TGTGCCACCAGTCCCAAGGAGCGAATTGATGGCTACACCTTC
.,TRBJ2-1,TRBV19,TRBD1,CASSIDTTGAGNEQFF,TGTGCCAGTAGTATAGATACGACAGGGGCGGGTAATGAGCAGTTCTTC
.,TRBJ2-7,TRBV19,.,CASSIGWSGRAYEQYF,TGTGCCAGTAGTATAGGGTGGTCGGGCAGGGCCTACGAGCAGTACTTC
.,TRBJ2-7,TRBV9,.,CASSPGGDFSEQYF,TGTGCCAGCAGCCCAGGGGGGGATTTCAGTGAGCAGTACTTC
.,TRBJ2-7,TRBV19,.,CASSRAFGHYEQYF,TGTGCCAGTAGTAGGGCATTTGGCCATTACGAGCAGTACTTC
.,TRBJ1-2,TRBV5-1,TRBD1,CASSINPGQGAQGYTF,TGCGCCAGCAGCATAAACCCGGGACAGGGGGCGCAGGGCTACACCTTC
.,TRBJ2-5,TRBV7-8,.,CASSRRVVETQYF,TGTGCCAGCAGCCGGAGGGTGGTGGAGACCCAGTACTTC